The rows below give T cell receptor beta chains drawn from one sample of a study of CXCR3-negative and CXCR3-positive naive CD8 T cells. TCRdb re-called the 5' RACE reads and shows each CDR3 protein once, DNA omitted. This listing includes under 85,000 distinct CDR3 sequences. The sample consisted of naive CXCR3+ CD8+ T cells from blood. All receptors derive from a human donor in good health. Some clones in this sample may be carry-over from other donors' samples. The CDR3 runs from the conserved cysteine through the conserved F or W.

TRBV9,TRBJ2-7,CASSVGQVPSYEQYF
TRBV6-2/TRBV6-3,TRBJ2-2,CASSLGGAAGELFF
TRBV7-2,TRBJ2-3,CASSPVGLPSRNTDTQYF
TRBV7-3,TRBJ2-7,CASSFRAGYEQYF
TRBV25-1,TRBJ1-6,CASSAGQEYNSPLHF
TRBV6-2/TRBV6-3,TRBJ2-7,CASSGRGRGEQYF
TRBV28,TRBJ2-7,CASSFRGQASNEQYF
TRBV5-1,TRBJ1-1,CASSLGQGYTEAFF
TRBV29-1,TRBJ1-1,CSADVSGQNIGEAFF
TRBV29-1,TRBJ2-7,CSAQGGAVHEQYF
TRBV5-1,TRBJ2-1,CASGLGYNEQFF
TRBV6-6,TRBJ1-2,CASRDIAGTGFYGYTF
TRBV29-1,TRBJ2-5,CGGSRDRGRLETQYF
TRBV20-1,TRBJ2-5,CSARTGQGETQYF
TRBV28,TRBJ2-1,CANSPGWNEQFF
TRBV10-3,TRBJ1-2,CAISEPRTAYGYTF
TRBV20-1,TRBJ2-5,CSATIQGETQYF
TRBV6-4,TRBJ2-3,CASSDSGGGEGTDTQYF
TRBV7-6,TRBJ1-6,CASSLGGQGAYNSPLHF
TRBV10-2,TRBJ2-5,CASSGGQETQYF
TRBV7-9,TRBJ2-1,CASSILKELPRDNEQFF
TRBV7-9,TRBJ2-7,CASSSPLGAQLYSYEQYF
TRBV2,TRBJ1-1,CASSEALAGGDTEAFF
TRBV6-2/TRBV6-3,TRBJ2-1,CASSAPRTSGGPNEQFF
TRBV7-3,TRBJ2-1,CASSLGWNEQFF
TRBV7-6,TRBJ2-7,CASSSGQGSRYEQYF
TRBV7-8,TRBJ1-5,CASSLAATNQPQHF
TRBV14,TRBJ2-7,CASSPAYRVYEQYF
TRBV28,TRBJ2-1,CASSHRTGVLSSEQFF
TRBV5-6,TRBJ2-2,CASSLGLAGGTGELFF
TRBV6-2/TRBV6-3,TRBJ2-7,CASWTGWTYEQYF
TRBV28,TRBJ2-3,CASTVRGIDTQYF
TRBV29-1,TRBJ1-1,CSVGSGRNTEAFF
TRBV28,TRBJ2-7,CASNSPRTASYEQYF
TRBV7-2,TRBJ2-7,CASSPGQGPYEQYF
TRBV18,TRBJ1-5,CASSRVVDSNQPQHF
TRBV4-1,TRBJ2-7,CASGQGSGGQNEQYF
TRBV29-1,TRBJ1-4,CSASGINRGREKLFF
TRBV2,TRBJ1-3,CASSEYAEPPGNTIYF